Presented here are 5 T cell receptor beta chains from one specimen sequenced in a study of CD8 T cells in ankylosing spondylitis. TCRdb re-called the 5' RACE reads through MiXCR, storing one row per CDR3 protein. The sample lists under 850,000 distinct CDR3 sequences; roughly 19% were seen once. Their antigens remain unidentified. Whole-study results and caveats: Characteristic of ankylosing spondylitis blood, it appeared, was a TCR beta motif comprising about eight highly homologous variants.

Sequenced sample: blood, either unsorted or a sorted T cell fraction (not recorded which). The receptors come from a male donor with ankylosing spondylitis.

CDR3 loop: CASSIRAPYTEAFF. CDR3 nucleotides: TGTGCCAGCAGCATCCGGGCCCCCTACACTGAAGCTTTCTTT. The chain combines TRBV13 with TRBJ1-1, with D unclear. Germline V gives CDR1 PRHDT, CDR2 FYEKMQ (reference sequence). The CDR3 runs 14 residues. V was shortened by 5 bases and J by 3 bases, with 13 bases between the two germline ends.

The chain couples TRBV14 to TRBJ1-4; 9 nucleotides match TRBD1. The CDR3 runs 23 residues. CDR1 SGHDN and CDR2 FVKESK come from the germline V gene. J lost 8 bases, V lost 0 bases, and 28 bases had no gene match. DNA for the CDR3: TGTGCCAGCAGCCAAGATCTTAGGGGACAGGGTACGGCAAGACTCAGGTTGAGGGAAAAACTGTTTTTT. Translation gives CASSQDLRGQGTARLRLREKLFF.

The rearrangement links TRBV12-3 or TRBV12-4 to TRBJ2-2, with no clear D. CDR3 length: 12 amino acids. V lost 5 bases and J lost 5, with 6 bases in between. The CDR3 spells CASSVETGELFF. The CDR3 nucleotides are TGTGCCAGCAGTGTCGAGACCGGGGAGCTGTTTTTT.

The chain is built from TRBV6-1 and TRBJ1-5, with 8 bases matching TRBD1. With 5 bases clipped from V and 7 bases from J, the junction kept 7 bases outside the gene matches. Germline lookup yields CDR1 MNHNS and CDR2 SASEGT. There are 14 residues in the CDR3. The CDR3 coding sequence is TGTGCCAGCAGTCTTGGACAGGGCTTACAGCCCCAGCATTTT. It is translated as CASSLGQGLQPQHF.

The chain couples TRBV20-1 to TRBJ2-2; 11 bases are a match to TRBD1. V shed 6 bases and J 6 bases; nucleotides not matched to a gene: 9. Germline lookup yields CDR1 DFQATT and CDR2 SNEGSKA (reference sequence). The CDR3 length is 15 residues. Written as DNA, the CDR3 is TGCAGTGCGGAACCTGGGACAGGGGGTGCCGGGGAGCTGTTTTTT. It codes for CSAEPGTGGAGELFF.